The clone carrying this TCR beta chain came up once. This entry belongs to a study of control samples from healthy donors and cancer patients. Trimming removed 7 bases from V and 0 bases from J, with 19 bases in between. This CDR3 is 17 amino acids long. In germline, CDR1 is SGHTA, CDR2 FQGNSA. The repertoire was sequenced with immunoSEQ multiplex PCR; TCRdb's copy has only in-frame clones and lacks some. The sample holds about 160,000 clones, 90% to 95% seen once. The sample was PBMCs. V usage is TRBV7-2 and J usage is TRBJ1-3; a possible D gene is TRBD1 (6 bases). This clonotype was sampled from a man aged 60 to 75 with colorectal cancer. The CDR3 DNA follows: TGTGCCAGCATCATTGGAGGGGGGCCTAGCTCTGGAAACACCATATATTTT. Translated: CASIIGGGPSSGNTIYF.